This TCR beta chain was obtained from a study of CD8+ T cells in alopecia areata. Sample treatment: oral pan-JAK inhibitor, 5-10 mg twice daily. Researchers picked out CD4+ and CD8+ T cells from PBMCs by sorting. In this sample, this clone turned up a few times. Its antigen is as yet unknown. Sequencing relied on a cDNA template that was reverse transcribed from extracted RNA. Some clones are missing from TCRdb's copy, which holds only in-frame ones; the method was immunoSEQ multiplex PCR. This sample has fewer than 250,000 clones, with about 60% found just once. This CDR3 region has 14 residues. Germline CDR1 and CDR2: SEHNR and FQNEAQ (reference sequence). Trimming shortened V by 11 bases and J by 0 bases, and 13 bases separated the two germline ends. Study outcomes and limitations: Scalp clonality decreased significantly with tofacitinib, and so did expanded CD8+ clones among the top 100. Lesional tissue from the scalp (especially in alopecia totalis/universalis) showed higher clonality than normal scalp. How baseline CD8+ expansion relates to response remains uncertain (there was one nonresponder).

The TCR was taken from a human donor with alopecia areata. The sequencing used CD4+ T cells sorted from blood, collected at week 4, from a patient treated with tofacitinib. This chain uses TRBV7-9 with TRBJ1-4; D is uncertain. CDR3 DNA sequence: TGTGCCGGCGGTGCAGGATCAACTAATGAAAAACTGTTTTTT. Translation gives CAGGAGSTNEKLFF. Using reference TRBV7-9 and TRBJ1-4 for the parts outside the CDR3, the full variable domain is DTGVSQNPRHKITKRGQNVTFRCDPISEHNRLYWYRQTLGQGPEFLTYFQNEAQLEKSRLLSDRFSAERPKGSFSTLEIQRTEQGDSAMYLCAGGAGSTNEKLFFGSGTQLSVL.